This is a list of T cell receptor beta chains from one sample in a study of molecular identifiers for immune sequencing clone quantification. TCRdb re-called the PCR reads with MiXCR, one entry per CDR3 protein. The data contain around 470,000 distinct CDR3 sequences, 20% to 25% of them singletons. Sequenced: naive CD8+ T cells from blood, with Jurkat cell RNA spiked in. The receptor source for this set is a human donor in good health. Some libraries in this study had Jurkat cell RNA spiked in. Both conserved end residues are part of each CDR3. Fields, in order: J gene, V gene, CDR3 protein.

j_gene: TRBJ1-6
v_gene: TRBV12-3/TRBV12-4
CDR3aa: CASSPDRGSPLHF

j_gene: TRBJ1-5
v_gene: TRBV27
CDR3aa: CASSLRGFNQPQHF

j_gene: TRBJ2-7
v_gene: TRBV6-6
CDR3aa: CASSYSSGQSYEQYF

j_gene: TRBJ2-1
v_gene: TRBV11-2
CDR3aa: CASSLGPGWGKYNEQFF

j_gene: TRBJ2-1
v_gene: TRBV11-2
CDR3aa: CASSLVGSEWWFF

j_gene: TRBJ2-3
v_gene: TRBV6-4
CDR3aa: CASSDPSTRTDTQYF

j_gene: TRBJ1-2
v_gene: TRBV4-3
CDR3aa: CASSHESQGTGGYTF

j_gene: TRBJ2-1
v_gene: TRBV5-6
CDR3aa: CASRMGGASLYNEQFF

j_gene: TRBJ2-1
v_gene: TRBV7-2
CDR3aa: CASSSVSNEQFF

j_gene: TRBJ1-3
v_gene: TRBV2
CDR3aa: CATPGQNSGNTIYF

j_gene: TRBJ2-5
v_gene: TRBV28
CDR3aa: CASSLGGGETQYF

j_gene: TRBJ2-5
v_gene: TRBV28
CDR3aa: CASSPRGGSHETQYF

j_gene: TRBJ2-1
v_gene: TRBV27
CDR3aa: CASSLSGTSYNEQFF

j_gene: TRBJ2-7
v_gene: TRBV4-3
CDR3aa: CASSQGRELRVYEQYF

j_gene: TRBJ2-3
v_gene: TRBV4-1
CDR3aa: CASSQEQGTDTQYF

j_gene: TRBJ2-7
v_gene: TRBV4-2
CDR3aa: CASSQYYGGAQSEQYF

j_gene: TRBJ2-7
v_gene: TRBV28
CDR3aa: CASSPPPSRPLSYEQYF

j_gene: TRBJ2-7
v_gene: TRBV5-8
CDR3aa: CASSLPRTGILEQYF

j_gene: TRBJ2-7
v_gene: TRBV12-3/TRBV12-4
CDR3aa: CTSSFTESSYEQYF

j_gene: TRBJ2-6
v_gene: TRBV4-3
CDR3aa: CASSQDLWQADSGANVLTF

j_gene: TRBJ2-1
v_gene: TRBV5-1
CDR3aa: CANSTTSGGAVEQFF

j_gene: TRBJ1-1
v_gene: TRBV24-1
CDR3aa: CATSDSMNTEAFF

j_gene: TRBJ2-7
v_gene: TRBV5-1
CDR3aa: CASSSGQGGRASYEQYF

j_gene: TRBJ1-1
v_gene: TRBV29-1
CDR3aa: CSVEGEGGGDEAFF

j_gene: TRBJ2-3
v_gene: TRBV7-6
CDR3aa: CASSRLAGLGDTQYF

j_gene: TRBJ1-2
v_gene: TRBV5-6
CDR3aa: CASSLDIFNYGYTF

j_gene: TRBJ2-3
v_gene: TRBV27
CDR3aa: CASSLHLGTIRF

j_gene: TRBJ2-7
v_gene: TRBV7-9
CDR3aa: CASSHTKTGPYEQYF

j_gene: TRBJ2-4
v_gene: TRBV29-1
CDR3aa: CSVVGLAGGLGAKNIQYF

j_gene: TRBJ1-2
v_gene: TRBV2
CDR3aa: CASSAGQYSNYGYTF

j_gene: TRBJ2-2
v_gene: TRBV5-5
CDR3aa: CASSFGGSTGELFF

j_gene: TRBJ2-7
v_gene: TRBV18
CDR3aa: CASSAAGTGPSYEQYF

j_gene: TRBJ1-2
v_gene: TRBV28
CDR3aa: CASSPLEGNYYGYTF

j_gene: TRBJ2-7
v_gene: TRBV9
CDR3aa: CASSEDENYEQYF

j_gene: TRBJ1-2
v_gene: TRBV4-3
CDR3aa: CASSQGDRTDDGYTF

j_gene: TRBJ2-7
v_gene: TRBV25-1
CDR3aa: CASRLTSSSSYEQYF